The 11 T cell receptor beta chains given below trace back to one sample, sequenced in a study of patients and donors after allogeneic stem cell transplantation. Each CDR3 protein gets one entry after TCRdb re-called the RT-PCR reads with MiXCR. The table shows hundreds of thousands of distinct CDR3 sequences, with approximately 16% occurring only once. Sequencing used blood, either unsorted or a sorted T cell fraction (not recorded which). The receptors come from a human donor who was either an allogeneic HSCT recipient or a stem cell or donor lymphocyte infusion donor (not recorded which). It is not recorded whose cells these are; they may come from a transplant donor.

A few counts support this clonotype. This CDR3 reads CASSLYTGYEQYF. Written as DNA, the CDR3 is TGTGCCAGCAGCTTATATACTGGCTACGAGCAGTACTTC. The chain employs TRBV13 and TRBJ2-7; D remains ambiguous. V was clipped by 2 bases and J by 3 bases, with 8 bases between them. The CDR3 length is 13 residues. Germline values: CDR1 PRHDT, CDR2 FYEKMQ (reference sequence).

The J gene is TRBJ1-1, the V gene TRBV18; perhaps TRBD1 as D (5 bases). V was cut by 1 base and J by 1 base, with 7 bases left in between. Per germline, CDR1 KGHSH and CDR2 LQKENI. This CDR3 region has 14 residues. The CDR3 region is CASSPRTQNTEAFF. The CDR3 region has the DNA TGTGCCAGCTCACCACGGACACAGAACACTGAAGCTTTCTTT.

The V gene is TRBV18, the J gene TRBJ2-3; D is undetermined. Per the germline V gene, CDR1 is KGHSH and CDR2 is LQKENI. This CDR3 region has 12 residues. V dropped 2 bases and J dropped 8 bases, with 8 bases sitting between them. In DNA, the CDR3 is TGTGCCAGCTCACCATTGGCTACTACGCAGTATTTT. It encodes CASSPLATTQYF.

The chain carries TRBV20-1 and TRBJ2-7; 11 bases fit TRBD1. There are 14 residues in the CDR3. Germline V gene sequence: CDR1 DFQATT, CDR2 SNEGSKA (reference sequence). The trim removed 5 bases at V and 4 bases at J, leaving 7 bases unmatched. Here the CDR3 reads CSAPGQGATYEQYF. The CDR3 coding sequence is TGCAGTGCTCCTGGACAGGGGGCGACGTACGAGCAGTACTTC.

The chain recombines TRBV27 with TRBJ2-6; 8 bases match TRBD1. The trim removed 1 base at V and 2 bases at J, leaving 10 bases unmatched. The germline CDR1 and CDR2 sequences are MNHEY and SMNVEV (reference sequence). This CDR3 spans 19 amino acids. Here the CDR3 DNA reads TGTGCCAGCAGTTTATTCGGGGACAGGTTTTTCACTGGGGCCAACGTCCTGACTTTC. Its translation is CASSLFGDRFFTGANVLTF. Complete variable domain (other parts from reference TRBV27 and TRBJ2-6): EAQVTQNPRYLITVTGKKLTVTCSQNMNHEYMSWYRQDPGLGLRQIYYSMNVEVTDKGDVPEGYKVSRKEKRNFPLILESPSPNQTSLYFCASSLFGDRFFTGANVLTFGAGSRLTVL.

This sequence joins TRBV11-2 and TRBJ1-5; no clear D. The CDR3 is 14 residues long. Germline lookup yields CDR1 SGHAT and CDR2 FQNNGV. Trimming cost V 3 bases and J 5 bases, with 11 bases left between them. DNA for the CDR3: TGTGCCAGCAGCTTGGTACAGAGGGATCAGCCCCAGCATTTT. Residues: CASSLVQRDQPQHF.

This chain links TRBV7-3 with TRBJ2-2; TRBD2 agrees at 10 bases. V dropped 5 bases and J dropped 1; count of bases not matched to a gene: 10. This CDR3 spans 18 amino acids. Germline CDR1 and CDR2: SGHTA and FQGTGA. Here the CDR3 reads CASSPTPSGRGNTGELFF. DNA for the CDR3: TGTGCCAGCAGCCCGACCCCGAGCGGGAGGGGGAACACCGGGGAGCTGTTTTTT.

The sample holds a few counts of this clonotype. The chain carries TRBV10-3 and TRBJ2-7, with D maybe TRBD2 (6 bases). With 8 bases removed from V and 2 bases from J, the gap between germline ends came to 19 bases. CDR1 ENHRY and CDR2 SYGVKD come from the germline V gene. The CDR3 length is 15 residues. The CDR3 loop reads CAIGKAGRQTYEQYF. DNA for the CDR3: TGTGCCATCGGGAAGGCGGGACGTCAGACCTACGAGCAGTACTTC.

The gene calls are TRBV6-5 and TRBJ2-5, with 7 bases lining up with TRBD2. J lost 7 bases, V lost 0 bases, and 11 bases had no gene match. The length of the CDR3 is 16 residues. Germline V lookup: CDR1 MNHEY, CDR2 SVGAGI. CDR3: CASSYSWGRASLTQYF. CDR3 DNA: TGTGCCAGCAGTTACTCGTGGGGGAGGGCCTCTTTGACCCAGTACTTC.

This clonotype showed up just a few times. The chain is built from TRBV20-1 and TRBJ1-2, with a weak D call TRBD1 (5 bases). Between the trimmed V and J ends, which lost 2 bases and 3 bases, there was a span of 10 bases. Germline V gene lookup returns CDR1 DFQATT and CDR2 SNEGSKA (reference sequence). The CDR3 extends over 13 amino acids. The CDR3 reads CSARQDKYYGYTF. The CDR3 coding sequence is TGCAGTGCTAGACAGGACAAATACTATGGCTACACCTTC.

The chain carries TRBV25-1 and TRBJ1-2; D may be TRBD1 (5 bases). This CDR3 region has 14 residues. Per the germline V gene, CDR1 is MGHDK and CDR2 is SYGVNS. Trimming pared 7 bases from V and 4 bases from J, leaving 16 bases between. CDR3 sequence (DNA): TGTGCCAGCATGCCAAGGGGCATTGGCTATGGCTACACCTTC. This encodes CASMPRGIGYGYTF.